This T cell receptor beta chain came from a study of T cells in Graves' hyperthyroidism and ophthalmopathy. Study results and limitations: Most thyroid-expanded clonotypes above 0.001 were also found in blood.

Diagnoses were established using clinical symptoms, serum thyroxine and TRAb, thyroid ultrasound and orbital computed tomography. V was cut by 7 bases and J by 4 bases, with 7 bases left in between. Germline V lookup: CDR1 DFQATT, CDR2 SNEGSKA (reference sequence). The CDR3 sequence is 10 residues long. Amplified TCR beta CDR3 regions derived from RNA transcripts. An initial round of RT-PCR targeting the TCR CDR3 relied on the HTBI primer set. TCRdb analysed the multiplex PCR reads with MiXCR anew, one entry per CDR3 protein. This repertoire shows some 600,000 distinct CDR3 sequences, around 46% found once; its top ten account for nearly 8.5%. Comments on this clonotype: The antigen is not known.

The sequence was collected from a woman younger than 35 with Graves' hyperthyroidism. The sequencing sample was made of peripheral blood or thyroid tissue (not recorded which). J is TRBJ2-5 and V is TRBV20-1; D may be TRBD1 (6 bases). As DNA, the CDR3 is TGCAGTGTGGACAGAGAGACCCAGTACTTC. Amino acids: CSVDRETQYF.